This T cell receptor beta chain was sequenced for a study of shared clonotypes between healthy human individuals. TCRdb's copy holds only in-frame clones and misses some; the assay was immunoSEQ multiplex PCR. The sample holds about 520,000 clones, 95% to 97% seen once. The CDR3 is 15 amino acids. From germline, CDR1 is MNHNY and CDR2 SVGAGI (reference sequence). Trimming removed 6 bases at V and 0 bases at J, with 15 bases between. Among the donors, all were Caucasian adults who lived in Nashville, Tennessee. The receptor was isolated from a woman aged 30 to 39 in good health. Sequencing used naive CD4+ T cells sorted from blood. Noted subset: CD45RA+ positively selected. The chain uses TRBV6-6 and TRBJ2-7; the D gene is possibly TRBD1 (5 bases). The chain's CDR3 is CASRKQVLSSYEQYF. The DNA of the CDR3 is TGTGCCAGCAGGAAACAGGTCCTAAGCTCCTACGAGCAGTACTTC.